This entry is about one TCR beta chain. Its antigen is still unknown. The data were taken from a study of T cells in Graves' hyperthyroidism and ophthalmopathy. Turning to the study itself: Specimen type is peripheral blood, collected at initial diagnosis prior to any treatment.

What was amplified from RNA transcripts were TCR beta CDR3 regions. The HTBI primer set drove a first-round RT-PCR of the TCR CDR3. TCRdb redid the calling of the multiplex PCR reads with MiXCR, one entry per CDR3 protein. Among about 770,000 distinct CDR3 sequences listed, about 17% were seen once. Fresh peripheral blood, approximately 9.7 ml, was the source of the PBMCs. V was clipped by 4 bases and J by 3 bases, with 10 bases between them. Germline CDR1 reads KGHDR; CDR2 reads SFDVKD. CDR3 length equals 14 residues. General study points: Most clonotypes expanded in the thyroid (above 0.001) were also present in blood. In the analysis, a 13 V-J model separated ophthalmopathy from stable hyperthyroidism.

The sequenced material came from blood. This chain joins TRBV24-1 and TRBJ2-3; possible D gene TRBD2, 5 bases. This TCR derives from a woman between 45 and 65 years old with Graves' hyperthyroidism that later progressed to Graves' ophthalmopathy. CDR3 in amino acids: CATSDTLVTDTQYF. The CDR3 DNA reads TGTGCCACCAGTGACACACTAGTGACAGATACGCAGTATTTT.